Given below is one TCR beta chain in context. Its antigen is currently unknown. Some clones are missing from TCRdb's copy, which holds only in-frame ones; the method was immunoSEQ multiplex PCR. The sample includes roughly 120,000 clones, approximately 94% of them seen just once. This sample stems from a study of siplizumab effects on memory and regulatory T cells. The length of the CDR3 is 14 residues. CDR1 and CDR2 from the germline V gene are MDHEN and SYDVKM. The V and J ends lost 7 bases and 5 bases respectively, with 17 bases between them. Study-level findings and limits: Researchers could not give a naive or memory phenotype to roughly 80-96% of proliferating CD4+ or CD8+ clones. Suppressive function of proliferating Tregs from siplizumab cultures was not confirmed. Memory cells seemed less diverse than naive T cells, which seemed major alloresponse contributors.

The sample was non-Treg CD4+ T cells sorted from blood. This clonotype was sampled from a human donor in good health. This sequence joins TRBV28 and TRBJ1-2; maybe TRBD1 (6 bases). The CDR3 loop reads CASTTGAGEYGYTF. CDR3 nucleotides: TGTGCCAGCACCACGGGGGCAGGGGAGTATGGCTACACCTTC.